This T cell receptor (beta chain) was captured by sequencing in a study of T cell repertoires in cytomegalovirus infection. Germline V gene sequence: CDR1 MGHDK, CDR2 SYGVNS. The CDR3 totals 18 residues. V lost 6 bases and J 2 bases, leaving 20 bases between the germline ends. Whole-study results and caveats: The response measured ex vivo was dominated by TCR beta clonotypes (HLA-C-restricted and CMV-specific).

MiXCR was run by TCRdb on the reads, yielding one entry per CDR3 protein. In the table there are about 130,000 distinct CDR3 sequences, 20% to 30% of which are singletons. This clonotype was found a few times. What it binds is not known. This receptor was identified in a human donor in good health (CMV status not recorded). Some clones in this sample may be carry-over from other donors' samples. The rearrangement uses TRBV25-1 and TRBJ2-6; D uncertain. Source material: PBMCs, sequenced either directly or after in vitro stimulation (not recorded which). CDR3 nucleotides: TGTGCCAGCAGCCCACTGGCAGGTAGTGGAGCTGGGGCCAACGTCCTGACTTTC. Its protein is CASSPLAGSGAGANVLTF. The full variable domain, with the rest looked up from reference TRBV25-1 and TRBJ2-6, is EADIYQTPRYLVIGTGKKITLECSQTMGHDKMYWYQQDPGMELHLIHYSYGVNSTEKGDLSSESTVSRIRTEHFPLTLESARPSHTSQYLCASSPLAGSGAGANVLTFGAGSRLTVL.